This T cell receptor beta chain was identified in a study of blood T cell repertoires in COVID-19. The CDR3 is 15 amino acids. CDR1 is SNHLY and CDR2 is FYNNEI in the germline V gene. V gave up 6 bases and J gave up 4 bases; unmatched junction bases: 5. Original methodology: For nucleated cells, counts were estimated from reference gene primer amplification. TCRdb's copy holds only in-frame clones and misses some; the assay was immunoSEQ multiplex PCR. V and J calls and clone size come straight from that table; D and trimming were deduced from the DNA. The sample has a few hundred thousand clones, roughly 89% seen once.

The source is a woman aged 18-29 years with acute COVID-19. The V gene is TRBV2, the J gene TRBJ2-1; 11 bases align to TRBD2. The specimen sequenced was PBMCs or T cells enriched from blood (not recorded which). CDR3 amino acids: CASSQGLAAYNEQFF. The CDR3 coding sequence is TGTGCCAGCAGCCAGGGACTAGCGGCGTACAATGAGCAGTTCTTC. The whole variable domain, filled in from reference TRBV2 and TRBJ2-1, reads EPEVTQTPSHQVTQMGQEVILRCVPISNHLYFYWYRQILGQKVEFLVSFYNNEISEKSEIFDDQFSVERPDGSNFTLKIRSTKLEDSAMYFCASSQGLAAYNEQFFGPGTRLTVL.